This paragraph reports one T cell receptor beta chain. Its antigen remains unknown. The sample comes from a study of cytomegalovirus exposure and HLA in healthy donors. Primers included in the PCR were 60 Vbeta and 13 Jbeta primers. The assay was immunoSEQ multiplex PCR, and TCRdb's table has in-frame clones only and misses some. The table has about 220,000 clones, about four fifths seen once; the top ten hold around 6%. Study-level findings and limits: It was likely that a cluster of highly shared sequence variants was a sequencing artifact. Later work associated over 15,000 TCR beta sequences with HLA alleles at 0.05 false discovery rate.

Specimen: PBMCs. The clonotype was recovered from a middle-aged man in good health and CMV-seropositive.

The CDR3 region has the DNA TGTGCTAGTGGTTTGTCCCCCAGGGGCGCAGATACGCAGTATTTT. Its translation is CASGLSPRGADTQYF. V and J are TRBV12-5 and TRBJ2-3, with D perhaps TRBD1 (6 bases). Germline CDR1 and CDR2: LGHNT and FRNRAP. The germline V and J ends were trimmed by 2 bases and 4 bases, with 13 bases remaining between them. The CDR3 covers 15 residues.